What follows are 20 T cell receptor beta chains derived from one specimen sequenced in a study of blood T cell repertoires in COVID-19. Sequenced by immunoSEQ multiplex PCR; TCRdb stores in-frame clones only, minus some. This table holds roughly 76,000 clones, 75% to 80% found once. The sequenced material came from peripheral blood. These receptors all come from a human donor in a cohort sampled during active COVID-19.

The chain has TRBV7-8 and TRBJ2-5; the D gene is possibly TRBD2 (5 bases). Trimming cost V 8 bases and J 5 bases, with 15 bases left between them. CDR1 is SGHVS, CDR2 FQNEAQ, per germline. The CDR3 sequence is 13 residues long. The CDR3 DNA reads as TGTGCCAGCTCTGGAGGAGGACGGGAGACCCAGTACTTC. Its translation: CASSGGGRETQYF. The full variable domain, with the rest looked up from reference TRBV7-8 and TRBJ2-5, is GAGVSQSPRYKVAKRGQDVALRCDPISGHVSLFWYQQALGQGPEFLTYFQNEAQLDKSGLPSDRFFAERPEGSVSTLKIQRTQQEDSAVYLCASSGGGRETQYFGPGTRLLVL.

A single count supports this clone. This chain uses TRBV4-1 with TRBJ2-1; TRBD1 aligns across 11 bases. Germline lookup yields CDR1 MGHRA and CDR2 YSYEKL. The CDR3 covers 15 residues. V was clipped by 2 bases and J by 6 bases; unmatched bases: 3. The CDR3 DNA sequence: TGCGCCAGCAGCCAAACCGGGACAGGGGGCAATGAGCAGTTCTTC. It codes for CASSQTGTGGNEQFF.

The rearrangement links TRBV3-1 (or the pseudogene TRBV3-2) to TRBJ2-7; perhaps TRBD2 as D (6 bases). Germline CDR1 and CDR2: LGHDT and YNNKEL (reference sequence). This CDR3 comprises 14 residues. Trimming shortened V by 4 bases and J by 0 bases, and 10 bases separated the two germline ends. The CDR3 DNA reads TGTGCCAGCAGCCCGCAGACTAGCTCCTACGAGCAGTACTTC. Protein product: CASSPQTSSYEQYF.

The V call is TRBV25-1, the J call TRBJ2-1; D remains ambiguous. Germline CDR1 is MGHDK and CDR2 is SYGVNS. The CDR3 extends over 11 amino acids. V shed 3 bases and J shed 15 bases, with 12 bases lying between them. In DNA form, the CDR3 reads TGTGCCAGCAGTGACGCCCCGTTAGTGTTCTTC. Translated, it gives CASSDAPLVFF.

The genes are TRBV6-5 and TRBJ2-1; perhaps TRBD2 as D (5 bases). Trimming cost V 6 bases and J 9 bases, with 12 bases left between them. The length of the CDR3 is 12 residues. Germline assignment: CDR1 MNHEY and CDR2 SVGAGI. The DNA for the CDR3 is TGTGCCAGCAGCGCCCGGGGTGTTGAGCAGTTCTTC. Amino acid sequence: CASSARGVEQFF.

The rearrangement joins TRBV30 to TRBJ1-1; D gene ambiguous. Germline CDR1 and CDR2: GTSNPN and SVGIG (reference sequence). V lost 5 bases to trimming and J lost 5 bases, with 18 bases between them. The CDR3 spans 14 residues. The CDR3 here is CAWVKLREGTEAFF. In DNA form, the CDR3 reads TGTGCCTGGGTTAAGCTTCGGGAGGGAACTGAAGCTTTCTTT.

This chain uses TRBV6-5 with TRBJ2-7; D might be TRBD1 (5 bases). Germline CDR1 and CDR2: MNHEY and SVGAGI. Trimming removed 5 bases from V and 4 bases from J, with 9 bases in between. The CDR3 covers 12 residues. CDR3 protein: CASSTDSYEQYF. CDR3 nucleotides: TGTGCCAGCAGTACCGACAGTTACGAGCAGTACTTC.

This chain uses TRBV6-8 with TRBJ2-7, with D possibly matching TRBD1 (5 bases). With 0 bases removed from V and 3 bases from J, the gap between germline ends came to 12 bases. There are 15 residues in the CDR3. Germline V gives CDR1 MNHGY, CDR2 SAAAGT. This CDR3 reads CASSYSGVQNYEQYF. CDR3 sequence (DNA): TGTGCCAGCAGTTACTCAGGGGTCCAGAACTACGAGCAGTACTTC.

In its sample, this clone was seen a few times. This chain joins TRBV19 and TRBJ1-2; 8 bases are a match to TRBD1. V lost 8 bases and J lost 7; bases outside the gene matches: 15. Germline V CDR1 and CDR2: LNHDA, SQIVND (reference sequence). The CDR3 runs 15 residues. The CDR3 protein is CASQGDRLYGGGYTF. As DNA, the CDR3 is TGTGCCAGTCAGGGGGACAGGTTATATGGCGGTGGCTACACCTTC.

The chain uses TRBV18 and TRBJ2-7; 11 bases line up with TRBD2. Trimming at V came to 3 bases and at J to 5 bases, leaving 9 bases not matched to a gene. This CDR3 comprises 16 residues. The germline V gene encodes CDR1 KGHSH and CDR2 LQKENI. CDR3 bases: TGTGCCAGCTCACCCACAGGGACTAGCGGCCTCCACGAGCAGTACTTC. Amino acids: CASSPTGTSGLHEQYF.

This chain links TRBV5-8 with TRBJ1-3; 7 bases line up with TRBD1. The CDR3 contains 17 residues. Germline V gives CDR1 SGHTS, CDR2 YDEGEE. With 1 base clipped from V and 3 bases from J, the junction kept 10 bases outside the gene matches. CDR3 sequence (DNA): TGTGCCAGCAGCTTGCAGCCCGACAGGGTCGTTGGAAACACCATATATTTT. Translation: CASSLQPDRVVGNTIYF.

The V call is TRBV2, the J call TRBJ2-7; 13 positions agree with TRBD2. J lost 10 bases, V lost 6 bases, and 6 bases had no gene match. This CDR3 is 13 amino acids long. The germline gives CDR1 SNHLY, CDR2 FYNNEI. The CDR3 region is CASRTSGRAPQYF. CDR3 bases: TGTGCCAGCAGAACTAGCGGGAGGGCCCCCCAGTACTTC.

This clone was recorded once. The CDR3 sequence is CSVFIQGTEAFF. The CDR3 nucleotides read TGCAGCGTTTTCATCCAGGGGACTGAAGCTTTCTTT. The V gene is TRBV29-1, the J gene TRBJ1-1; tentatively, D is TRBD1 (6 bases). Germline V gene lookup returns CDR1 SQVTM and CDR2 ANQGSEA. Trimming removed 5 bases at V and 5 bases at J, with 12 bases between. This CDR3 has 12 amino acids.

The J gene is TRBJ1-5, the V gene TRBV28; D unresolved. Deletions cut 6 bases from V and 0 bases from J, with 12 bases between. In germline, CDR1 is MDHEN, CDR2 SYDVKM. The CDR3 spans 15 residues. The DNA for the CDR3 is TGTGCCAGCAGCCAGGAAGGTAATAGCAATCAGCCCCAGCATTTT. This encodes CASSQEGNSNQPQHF.

The chain joins TRBV18 to TRBJ2-7; D is ambiguous. V was cut by 0 bases and J by 0 bases, with 6 bases left in between. Germline V gene data show CDR1 as KGHSH and CDR2 as LQKENI. The CDR3 covers 14 residues. CDR3: CASSPPSVSYEQYF. The CDR3 bases are TGTGCCAGCTCACCACCGTCCGTCTCCTACGAGCAGTACTTC. Full variable domain (missing parts from reference TRBV18 and TRBJ2-7): NAGVMQNPRHLVRRRGQEARLRCSPMKGHSHVYWYRQLPEEGLKFMVYLQKENIIDESGMPKERFSAEFPKEGPSILRIQQVVRGDSAAYFCASSPPSVSYEQYFGPGTRLTVT.

The chain has TRBV5-1 and TRBJ2-2; 9 nucleotides agree with TRBD1. Germline V gene data show CDR1 as SGHRS and CDR2 as YFSETQ. The CDR3 spans 15 residues. With 4 bases clipped from V and 3 bases from J, the junction kept 4 bases outside the gene matches. The CDR3 is CASSPDRGYTGELFF. The CDR3 DNA sequence: TGCGCCAGCAGCCCGGACAGGGGATACACCGGGGAGCTGTTTTTT.

V and J are TRBV10-3 and TRBJ2-1; D might be TRBD2 (5 bases). The CDR3 length is 14 residues. In germline, CDR1 is ENHRY, CDR2 SYGVKD. Trimming left V 10 bases short and J 9 bases short, with 22 bases between. The CDR3 coding sequence is TGTGCCACCCGGGGAAACGAACAGTCCGGTGAGCAGTTCTTC. As protein: CATRGNEQSGEQFF.

V gene TRBV5-1 combines with J gene TRBJ2-5, with 7 bases fitting TRBD1. V was pared by 3 bases and J by 3 bases, with 2 bases of the junction left unmatched. Germline V lookup: CDR1 SGHRS, CDR2 YFSETQ. This CDR3 has 13 residues. In nucleotides, the CDR3 is TGCGCCAGCAGCTGGACAGGAGAAGAGACCCAGTACTTC. It specifies CASSWTGEETQYF.

This sequence joins TRBV27 and TRBJ2-5; 10 nucleotides align to TRBD2. V dropped 2 bases and J dropped 2; count of bases not matched to a gene: 14. From germline, CDR1 is MNHEY and CDR2 SMNVEV (reference sequence). The CDR3 has 19 residues. CDR3 residues: CASSLTAPTSGHPQETQYF. As DNA, the CDR3 is TGTGCCAGCAGTTTAACCGCGCCGACTAGCGGGCACCCTCAAGAGACCCAGTACTTC.

The chain couples TRBV28 to TRBJ2-2; D is uncertain. The germline V gene encodes CDR1 MDHEN and CDR2 SYDVKM. The V and J ends lost 4 bases and 0 bases respectively, with 9 bases between them. The CDR3 loop spans 15 amino acids. CDR3 loop: CASSSRGTNTGELFF. For the CDR3, the DNA is TGTGCCAGCAGTTCCCGCGGAACGAACACCGGGGAGCTGTTTTTT.